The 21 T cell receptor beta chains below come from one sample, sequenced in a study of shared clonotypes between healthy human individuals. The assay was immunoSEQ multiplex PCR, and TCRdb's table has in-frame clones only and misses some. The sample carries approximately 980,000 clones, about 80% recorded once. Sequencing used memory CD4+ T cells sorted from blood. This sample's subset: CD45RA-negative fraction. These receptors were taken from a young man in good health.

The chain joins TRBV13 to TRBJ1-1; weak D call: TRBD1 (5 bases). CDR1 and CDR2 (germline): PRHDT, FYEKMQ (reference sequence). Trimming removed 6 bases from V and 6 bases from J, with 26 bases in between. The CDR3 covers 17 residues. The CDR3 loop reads CASSFRGLAPRGAEAFF. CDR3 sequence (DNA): TGTGCCAGCAGTTTTAGGGGTTTAGCGCCCCGCGGAGCTGAAGCTTTCTTT.

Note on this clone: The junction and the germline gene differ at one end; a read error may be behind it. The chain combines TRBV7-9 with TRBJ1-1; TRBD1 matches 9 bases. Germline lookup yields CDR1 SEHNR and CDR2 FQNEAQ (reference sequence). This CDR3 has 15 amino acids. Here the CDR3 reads CASSIWTGVKTEAFF. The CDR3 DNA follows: TGTGCCAGCAGCATATGGACAGGGGTGAAGACTGAAGCTTTCTTT.

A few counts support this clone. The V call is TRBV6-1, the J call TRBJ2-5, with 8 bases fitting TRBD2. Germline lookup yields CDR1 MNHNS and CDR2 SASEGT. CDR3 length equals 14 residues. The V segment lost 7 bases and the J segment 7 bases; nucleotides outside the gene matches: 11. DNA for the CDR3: TGTGCCAGCACTTTAACGGGAGGGGAGAGGACCCAGTACTTC. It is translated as CASTLTGGERTQYF.

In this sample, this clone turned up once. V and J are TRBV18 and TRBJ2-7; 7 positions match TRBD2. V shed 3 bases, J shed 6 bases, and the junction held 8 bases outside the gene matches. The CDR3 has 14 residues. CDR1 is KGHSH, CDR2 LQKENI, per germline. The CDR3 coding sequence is TGTGCCAGCTCACCTGGACTAGTCCCACCCGAGCAGTACTTC. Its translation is CASSPGLVPPEQYF.

The CDR3 coding sequence is TGTGCCTGGACCCAGGGGGGTTCCTACGAGCAGTACTTC. This translates into CAWTQGGSYEQYF. This chain connects TRBV30 to TRBJ2-7, with a tentative D call TRBD1 (7 bases). Germline V lookup: CDR1 GTSNPN, CDR2 SVGIG (reference sequence). The V and J ends lost 4 bases and 1 base respectively, with 11 bases between them. The CDR3 contains 13 residues.

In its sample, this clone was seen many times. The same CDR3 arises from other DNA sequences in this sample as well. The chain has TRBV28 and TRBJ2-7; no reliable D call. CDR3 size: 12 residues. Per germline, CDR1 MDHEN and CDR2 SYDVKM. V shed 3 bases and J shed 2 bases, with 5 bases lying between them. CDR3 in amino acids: CASSLAPYEQYF. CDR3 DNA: TGTGCCAGCAGTTTGGCTCCCTACGAGCAGTACTTC.

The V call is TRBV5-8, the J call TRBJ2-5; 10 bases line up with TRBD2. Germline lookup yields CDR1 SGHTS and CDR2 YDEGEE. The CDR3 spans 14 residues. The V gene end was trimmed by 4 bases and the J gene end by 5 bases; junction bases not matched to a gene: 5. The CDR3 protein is CASSLSGLAETQYF. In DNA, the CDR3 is TGTGCCAGCAGCCTTTCGGGACTAGCGGAGACCCAGTACTTC.

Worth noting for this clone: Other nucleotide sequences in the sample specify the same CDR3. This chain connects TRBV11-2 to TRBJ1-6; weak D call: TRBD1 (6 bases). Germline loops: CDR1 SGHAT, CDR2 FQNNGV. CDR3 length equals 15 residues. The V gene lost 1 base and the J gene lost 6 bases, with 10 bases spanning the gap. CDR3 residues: CASSLAGGGNSPLHF. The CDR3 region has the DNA TGTGCCAGCAGCTTAGCTGGGGGCGGTAATTCACCCCTCCACTTT.

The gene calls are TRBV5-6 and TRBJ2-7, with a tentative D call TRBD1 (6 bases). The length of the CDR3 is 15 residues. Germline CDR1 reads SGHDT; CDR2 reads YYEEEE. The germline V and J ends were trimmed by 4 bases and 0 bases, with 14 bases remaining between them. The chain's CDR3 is CASSEYQGFSYEQYF. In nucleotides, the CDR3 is TGTGCCAGCAGCGAATACCAGGGGTTCTCCTACGAGCAGTACTTC. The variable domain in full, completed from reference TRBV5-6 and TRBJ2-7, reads DAGVTQSPTHLIKTRGQQVTLRCSPKSGHDTVSWYQQALGQGPQFIFQYYEEEERQRGNFPDRFSGHQFPNYSSELNVNALLLGDSALYLCASSEYQGFSYEQYFGPGTRLTVT.

CDR3 coding DNA: TGTGCCAGCAGCTTCGAGACTAGCGGGTTAGGCGAGCAGTACTTC. It yields the protein CASSFETSGLGEQYF. This rearrangement joins TRBV5-4 to TRBJ2-7; TRBD2 aligns across 10 bases. CDR1 and CDR2 from the germline V gene are SGHNT and YYREEE (reference sequence). This CDR3 is built from 15 residues. Trimming cost V 2 bases and J 6 bases; bases outside gene matches: 8.

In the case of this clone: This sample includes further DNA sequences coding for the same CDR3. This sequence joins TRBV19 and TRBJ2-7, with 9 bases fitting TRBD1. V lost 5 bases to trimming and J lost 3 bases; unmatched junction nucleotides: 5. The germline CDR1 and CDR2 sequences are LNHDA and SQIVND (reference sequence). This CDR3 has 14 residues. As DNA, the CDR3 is TGTGCCAGTAGTTTACCGGGACAGGGCTACGAGCAGTACTTC. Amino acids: CASSLPGQGYEQYF. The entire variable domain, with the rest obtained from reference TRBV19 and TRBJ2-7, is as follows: DGGITQSPKYLFRKEGQNVTLSCEQNLNHDAMYWYRQDPGQGLRLIYYSQIVNDFQKGDIAEGYSVSREKKESFPLTVTSAQKNPTAFYLCASSLPGQGYEQYFGPGTRLTVT.

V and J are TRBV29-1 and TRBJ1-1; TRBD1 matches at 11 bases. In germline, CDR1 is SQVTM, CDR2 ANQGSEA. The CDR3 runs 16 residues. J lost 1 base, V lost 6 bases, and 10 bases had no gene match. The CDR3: CSVTDRGRTQNTEAFF. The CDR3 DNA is TGCAGCGTCACGGACAGGGGGCGGACACAGAACACTGAAGCTTTCTTT.

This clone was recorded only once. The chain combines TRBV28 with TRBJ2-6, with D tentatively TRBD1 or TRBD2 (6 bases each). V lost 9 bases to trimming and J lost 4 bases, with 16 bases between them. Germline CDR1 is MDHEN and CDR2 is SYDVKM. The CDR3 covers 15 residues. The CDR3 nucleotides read TGTGCCAGTACACTAGCAGGGACAGGGGCCAACGTCCTGACTTTC. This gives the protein CASTLAGTGANVLTF.

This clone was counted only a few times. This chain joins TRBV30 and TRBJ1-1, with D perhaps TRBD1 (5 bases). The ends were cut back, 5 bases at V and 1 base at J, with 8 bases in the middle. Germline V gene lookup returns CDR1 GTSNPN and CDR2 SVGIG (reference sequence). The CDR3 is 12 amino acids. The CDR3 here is CAWGHPNTEAFF. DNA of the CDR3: TGTGCCTGGGGACACCCGAACACTGAAGCTTTCTTT.

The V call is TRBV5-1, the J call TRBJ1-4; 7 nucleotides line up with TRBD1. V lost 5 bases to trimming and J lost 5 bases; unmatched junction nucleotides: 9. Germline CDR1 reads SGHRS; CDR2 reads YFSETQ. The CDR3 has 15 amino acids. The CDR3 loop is CASRQGQNSNEKLFF. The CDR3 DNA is TGCGCCAGCAGACAGGGACAGAACTCCAATGAAAAACTGTTTTTT. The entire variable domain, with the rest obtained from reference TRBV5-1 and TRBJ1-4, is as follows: KAGVTQTPRYLIKTRGQQVTLSCSPISGHRSVSWYQQTPGQGLQFLFEYFSETQRNKGNFPGRFSGRQFSNSRSEMNVSTLELGDSALYLCASRQGQNSNEKLFFGSGTQLSVL.

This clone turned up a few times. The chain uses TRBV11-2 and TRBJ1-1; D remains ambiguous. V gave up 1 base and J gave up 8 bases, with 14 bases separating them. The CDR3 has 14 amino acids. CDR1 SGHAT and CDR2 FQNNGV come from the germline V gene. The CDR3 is CASSLVEYRPEAFF. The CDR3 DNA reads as TGTGCCAGCAGCTTAGTCGAGTACCGACCCGAAGCTTTCTTT.

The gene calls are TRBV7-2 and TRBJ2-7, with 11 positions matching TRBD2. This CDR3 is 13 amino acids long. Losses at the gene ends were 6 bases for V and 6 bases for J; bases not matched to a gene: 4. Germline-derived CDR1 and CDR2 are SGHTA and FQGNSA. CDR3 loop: CASRSGTSGEQYF. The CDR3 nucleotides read TGTGCCAGCAGGTCCGGGACTAGCGGCGAGCAGTACTTC.

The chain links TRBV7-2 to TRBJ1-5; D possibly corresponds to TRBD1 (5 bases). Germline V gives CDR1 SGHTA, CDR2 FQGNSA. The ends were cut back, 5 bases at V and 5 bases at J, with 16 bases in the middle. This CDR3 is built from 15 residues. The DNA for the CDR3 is TGTGCCAGCAGCCCCTTCCAGGGTACTCATCAGCCCCAGCATTTT. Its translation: CASSPFQGTHQPQHF.

CDR3 loop: CAWKHGTNTGELFF. Here the CDR3 DNA reads TGTGCCTGGAAACACGGGACGAACACCGGGGAGCTGTTTTTT. The chain links TRBV30 to TRBJ2-2, with a weak D call TRBD2 (5 bases). The germline CDR1 and CDR2 sequences are GTSNPN and SVGIG (reference sequence). V was pared by 4 bases and J by 0 bases, with 9 bases between. The CDR3 is made up of 14 amino acids.

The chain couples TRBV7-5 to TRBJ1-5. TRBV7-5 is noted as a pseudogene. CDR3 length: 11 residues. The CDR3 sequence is CARSYDLPQHF. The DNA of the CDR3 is TGTGCCAGAAGCTACGATCTGCCCCAGCATTTT.

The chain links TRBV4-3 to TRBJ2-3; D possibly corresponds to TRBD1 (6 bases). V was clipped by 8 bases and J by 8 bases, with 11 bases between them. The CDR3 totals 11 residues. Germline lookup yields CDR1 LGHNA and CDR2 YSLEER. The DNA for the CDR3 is TGCGCCAGCGGGACAACTATTACGCAGTATTTT. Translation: CASGTTITQYF.